Sequencing of this TCR beta chain was carried out in a study of T-cell memory formation after mild COVID-19. Study conclusions and caveats: Among clones contracting day 15 to 85, CD4/CD8 was balanced, whereas later expanders leaned CD4+.

V was clipped by 2 bases and J by 3 bases, with 7 bases between them. The germline V gene encodes CDR1 MNHNY and CDR2 SVGAGI (reference sequence). CDR3 length: 13 residues. Worth noting for this clonotype: The antigen is not known.

From the 5' RACE reads, TCRdb called clonotypes with MiXCR, one entry per CDR3 protein. Of some 490,000 distinct CDR3 sequences in the sample, around a sixth were seen once. The source is an adult woman who had mild COVID-19 (a few samples of this study predate the infection). Cell type and time point are not known. Sample: PBMCs or a T cell subset sorted from them (not recorded which). This chain uses TRBV6-6 with TRBJ1-1; D remains unclear. In nucleotides, the CDR3 is TGTGCCAGCAGTTACCGGGCCTACACTGAAGCTTTCTTT. Protein sequence: CASSYRAYTEAFF.